This T cell receptor (beta chain) was identified in a study of cytomegalovirus exposure and HLA in healthy donors. The PCR used 60 Vbeta and 13 Jbeta primers. The assay was immunoSEQ multiplex PCR, and TCRdb's table has in-frame clones only and misses some. This table holds approximately 190,000 clones, around 83% found once. From germline, CDR1 is GTSNPN and CDR2 SVGIG (reference sequence). The CDR3 has 11 amino acids. As to this clone: Mismatch with germline at one junction end may stem from a read error.

The TCR originated in a woman between 45 and 60 years old in good health and CMV-seropositive. V and J are TRBV30 and TRBJ1-2, with 7 positions matching TRBD1. The specimen was PBMCs. The CDR3 DNA follows: TGTGCCTGGAATGAACCGGACGGGACAGACTTC. Protein: CAWNEPDGTDF.